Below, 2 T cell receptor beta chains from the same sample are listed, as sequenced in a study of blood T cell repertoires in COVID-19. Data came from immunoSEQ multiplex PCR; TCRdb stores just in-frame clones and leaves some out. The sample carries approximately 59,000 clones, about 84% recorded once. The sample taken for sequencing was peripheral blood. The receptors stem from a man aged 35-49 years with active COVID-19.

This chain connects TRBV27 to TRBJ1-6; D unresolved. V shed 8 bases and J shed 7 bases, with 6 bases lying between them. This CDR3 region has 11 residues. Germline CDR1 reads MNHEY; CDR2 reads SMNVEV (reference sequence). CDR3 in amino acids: CASYKNSPLHF. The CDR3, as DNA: TGTGCCAGCTACAAGAATTCACCCCTCCACTTT.

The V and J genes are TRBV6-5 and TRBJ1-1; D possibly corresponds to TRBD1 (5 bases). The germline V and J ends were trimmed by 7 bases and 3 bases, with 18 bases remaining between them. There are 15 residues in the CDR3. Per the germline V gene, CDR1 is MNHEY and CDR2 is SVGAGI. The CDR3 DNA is TGTGCCAGCACCGGCGGGGCGGCCGGGGACACTGAAGCTTTCTTT. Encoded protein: CASTGGAAGDTEAFF.